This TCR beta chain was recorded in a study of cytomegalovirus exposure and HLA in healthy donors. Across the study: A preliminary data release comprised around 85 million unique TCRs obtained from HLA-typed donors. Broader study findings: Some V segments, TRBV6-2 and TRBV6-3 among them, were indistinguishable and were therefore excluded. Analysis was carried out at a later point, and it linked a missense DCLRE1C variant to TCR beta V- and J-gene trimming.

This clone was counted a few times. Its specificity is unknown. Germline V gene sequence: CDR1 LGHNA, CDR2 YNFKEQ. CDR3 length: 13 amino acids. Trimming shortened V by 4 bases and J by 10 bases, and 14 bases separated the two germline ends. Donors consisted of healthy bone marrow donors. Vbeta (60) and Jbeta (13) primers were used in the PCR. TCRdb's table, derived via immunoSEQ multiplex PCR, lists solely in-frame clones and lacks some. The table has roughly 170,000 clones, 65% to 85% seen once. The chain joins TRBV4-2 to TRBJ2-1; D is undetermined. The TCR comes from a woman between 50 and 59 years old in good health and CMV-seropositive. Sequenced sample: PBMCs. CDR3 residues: CASSLRAFREQFF. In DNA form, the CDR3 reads TGTGCCAGCAGCCTAAGAGCGTTCCGGGAGCAGTTCTTC.